This TCR beta chain was sequenced in a study of chemoradiotherapy in HPV16-positive cancers (dated by TCRdb to the early 2020s). Study-wide context: Using functional T-cell assays on cells from two HPV16-positive patients, the researchers defined candidate HPV-specific T-cell clones and common TCR motifs. Next, the candidate HPV-specific TCRs and motifs were followed in TCR repertoires from fewer than 100 patients with HPV-related cancers. The study asked whether T-cell immunity to the HPV oncoproteins E6 and E7 changes during chemoradiotherapy and whether this immunity affects survival.

What the work shows at the level of the full study, not this receptor alone: Improved recurrence-free survival in HPV16-positive patients was associated with expansion of HPV-responsive T cells during chemoradiotherapy. Expansion of candidate HPV-specific clones and E7-related TCR motifs was observed in the tumor microenvironment during treatment, whereas no such expansion was observed for non-HPV-specific T cells. Only a couple of HPV16-positive patients were used to derive the functional definition of HPV-specific T cells, and the survival association was reported for HPV16-positive patients.

Repertoires were sampled repeatedly over the course of chemoradiotherapy, so clonal expansion could be followed in the tumor microenvironment. Comments on this clone: No cognate antigen has been identified for it. Per-base quality was not reported, and no clone a single base away is much larger than it.

Receptor libraries were prepared by the immunoSEQ multiplex PCR assay. TCRdb's version of the immuneACCESS table is confined to in-frame rearrangements and falls short of the full clone set. An unresolved V gene accounts for under half of the shortfall where checked; the remainder is of unknown origin. A total of over 5,000 clones appear in this sample, approximately 90% of them only once. The ten largest clones capture about 2.3% of the sample. Trimmed from V: 6 bases; trimmed from J: 6 bases; junction bases lacking a gene match: 15. The CDR3, cysteine through phenylalanine, is 17 amino acids long. Just the 51-base CDR3 DNA is kept, in frame starting at base 1. Reading the germline V gene (reference sequence) gives CDR1 MNHEY and CDR2 SMNVEV.

The chain uses TRBV27 and TRBJ2-3, with 10 central nucleotides matching TRBD1. The source is a human donor with HPV-associated anogenital cancer. The sequencing here drew on tumor tissue, taken from a patient who underwent chemoradiotherapy. This receptor has the CDR3 CASRPPPGTGVEDTQYF. The sequence in DNA is TGTGCCAGCAGGCCACCCCCCGGGACAGGGGTGGAGGATACGCAGTATTTT.